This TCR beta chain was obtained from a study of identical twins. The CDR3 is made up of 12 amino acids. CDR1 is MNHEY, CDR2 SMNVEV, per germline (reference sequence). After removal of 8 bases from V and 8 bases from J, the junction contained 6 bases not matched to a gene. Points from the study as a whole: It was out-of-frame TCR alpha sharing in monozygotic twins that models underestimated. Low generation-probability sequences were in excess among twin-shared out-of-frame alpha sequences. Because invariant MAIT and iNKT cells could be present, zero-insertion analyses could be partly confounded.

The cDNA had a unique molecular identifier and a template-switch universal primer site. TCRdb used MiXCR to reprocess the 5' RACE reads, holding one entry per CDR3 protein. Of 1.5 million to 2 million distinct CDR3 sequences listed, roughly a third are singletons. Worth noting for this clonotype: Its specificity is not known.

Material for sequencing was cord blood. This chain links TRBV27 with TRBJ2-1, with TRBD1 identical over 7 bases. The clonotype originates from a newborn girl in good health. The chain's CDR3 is CASSGTADEQFF. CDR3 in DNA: TGTGCCAGCTCCGGGACAGCCGATGAGCAGTTCTTC.